This is a list of T cell receptor beta chains from one sample in a study of identical twins. Via MiXCR, TCRdb re-called the 5' RACE reads, giving one row per CDR3 protein. Here the sample spans roughly 490,000 distinct CDR3 sequences, roughly an eighth being singletons. The same sample was also studied in work on yellow fever vaccine responses in identical twins.

The source material was CD4+ T cells sorted from blood. These receptors came from a woman aged 18-30 years in good health. CDR3s include the opening cysteine and the closing phenylalanine or tryptophan. A D gene is named only where the DNA matches it firmly. Size is omitted from some rows. Given values are once, few, many or a class for expanded clones.

D	J	V	size	CDR3	DNA
-	TRBJ2-2	TRBV19	-	CASSITPGELFF	TGTGCCAGTAGTATCACCCCGGGGGAGCTGTTTTTT
-	TRBJ2-7	TRBV6-2/TRBV6-3	few	CAVGGTAIYEQYF	TGTGCCGTAGGCGGGACAGCGATTTACGAGCAGTACTTC
-	TRBJ2-2	TRBV29-1	few	CSVSSPAGFTGELFF	TGCAGCGTCTCATCCCCGGCGGGGTTCACCGGGGAGCTGTTTTTT
-	TRBJ2-5	TRBV5-1	few	CASSLVPGLETQYF	TGCGCCAGCAGCTTGGTTCCGGGGCTGGAGACCCAGTACTTC
TRBD1	TRBJ2-3	TRBV10-3	-	CAISESIQGDTQYF	TGTGCCATCAGTGAGTCGATACAGGGGGATACGCAGTATTTT
-	TRBJ2-1	TRBV9	-	CASSEDRLGGSSYNEQFF	TGTGCCAGCAGCGAGGACAGACTAGGGGGGAGCTCCTACAATGAGCAGTTCTTC
-	TRBJ2-7	TRBV4-3	-	CASSQFRGNPYEQYF	TGCGCCAGCAGCCAATTTCGGGGAAATCCCTACGAGCAGTACTTC
TRBD2	TRBJ2-5	TRBV24-1	-	CATSDFRSAGGGETQYF	TGTGCCACCAGTGACTTCCGGTCAGCGGGAGGAGGAGAGACCCAGTACTTC
TRBD1	TRBJ2-7	TRBV6-1	-	CASPRDRGRYEQYF	TGTGCCAGCCCCCGGGACAGGGGTCGGTACGAGCAGTACTTC
TRBD1	TRBJ2-2	TRBV20-1	-	CSAPNRGANTGELFF	TGCAGTGCTCCCAACAGGGGCGCGAACACCGGGGAGCTGTTTTTT
-	TRBJ2-1	TRBV5-6	few	CASSFYRTAAGGEQFF	TGTGCCAGCAGCTTTTATCGGACGGCGGCTGGGGGTGAGCAGTTCTTC
-	TRBJ1-2	TRBV5-1	many	CASKVTGDGYTF	TGCGCCAGCAAAGTGACGGGAGATGGCTACACCTTC
TRBD2	TRBJ2-7	TRBV11-2	-	CASSGPGLAGVEQYF	TGTGCCAGCAGCGGACCGGGACTAGCGGGAGTCGAGCAGTACTTC
-	TRBJ2-3	TRBV29-1	many	CSVPPIGKTDTQYF	TGCAGCGTTCCGCCTATAGGGAAGACAGATACGCAGTATTTT
-	TRBJ2-7	TRBV4-1	few	CASSRGSLPYEQYF	TGCGCCAGCAGCCGCGGGTCGCTCCCCTACGAGCAGTACTTC
-	TRBJ2-3	TRBV18	few	CASSQETGRGPQYF	TGTGCCAGCTCACAGGAGACAGGGCGGGGTCCGCAGTATTTT
-	TRBJ1-1	TRBV11-2	few	CASSLVQGQMTEAFF	TGTGCCAGCAGCTTAGTTCAGGGGCAGATGACTGAAGCTTTCTTT
-	TRBJ2-5	TRBV9	many	CASSVGGVQETQYF	TGTGCCAGCAGCGTAGGAGGGGTACAAGAGACCCAGTACTTC
-	TRBJ1-3	TRBV4-3	few	CASSQDLGNTIYF	TGCGCCAGCAGCCAGGACCTTGGAAACACCATATATTTT
TRBD1	TRBJ2-7	TRBV7-2	few	CASSLAPGQGTEQYF	TGTGCCAGCAGCCTCGCGCCGGGACAGGGGACCGAGCAGTACTTC
TRBD2	TRBJ2-2	TRBV6-4	-	CASRRGLDSTGELFF	TGTGCCAGCAGGAGGGGACTAGATAGCACCGGGGAGCTGTTTTTT
-	TRBJ2-2	TRBV5-6	once	CASSYRSGKGNTGELFF	TGTGCCAGCAGCTACCGGAGTGGGAAAGGTAACACCGGGGAGCTGTTTTTT
-	TRBJ2-5	TRBV18	-	CASSPGGLPRTQYF	TGTGCCAGCTCACCAGGCGGGTTACCTAGGACCCAGTACTTC
-	TRBJ1-2	TRBV6-1	-	CASSKRGLQYGYTF	TGTGCCAGCAGTAAGAGGGGACTCCAGTATGGCTACACCTTC
-	TRBJ2-3	TRBV4-2	few	CASSQGMKSTDTQYF	TGTGCCAGCAGCCAAGGGATGAAATCCACAGATACGCAGTATTTT
TRBD1	TRBJ2-2	TRBV10-3	few	CAVTGTGGMNTGELFF	TGTGCCGTAACCGGGACAGGGGGTATGAACACCGGGGAGCTGTTTTTT
TRBD2	TRBJ2-1	TRBV12-3/TRBV12-4	few	CASSLSGGAVYEQFF	TGTGCCAGCAGTTTATCCGGGGGGGCGGTCTATGAGCAGTTCTTC
TRBD2	TRBJ2-5	TRBV20-1	few	CSKLPGLAGAGETQYF	TGCAGTAAATTGCCGGGACTAGCGGGAGCGGGAGAGACCCAGTACTTC
-	TRBJ2-7	TRBV4-3	few	CASSPQAGKTYEQYF	TGCGCCAGCAGCCCCCAAGCGGGTAAAACCTACGAGCAGTACTTC
-	TRBJ2-7	TRBV7-2	-	CASSLVRELNYEQYF	TGTGCCAGCAGCTTAGTCCGAGAATTAAATTACGAGCAGTACTTC
-	TRBJ2-1	TRBV4-1	once	CTSSQEPSSIMQFF	TGCACCAGCAGCCAAGAGCCCAGCTCGATAATGCAGTTCTTC
-	TRBJ1-2	TRBV12-3/TRBV12-4	few	CASSPELNYGYTF	TGTGCCAGCAGTCCCGAACTGAACTATGGCTACACCTTC
-	TRBJ2-3	TRBV6-4	-	CASRETASTDTQYF	TGTGCCAGCAGGGAGACTGCTAGCACAGATACGCAGTATTTT
TRBD2	TRBJ2-5	TRBV3-1	few	CASSQGTSGGQETQYF	TGTGCCAGCAGCCAAGGGACTAGCGGGGGCCAAGAGACCCAGTACTTC
TRBD1	TRBJ2-7	TRBV5-1	-	CASSFKDRAEQYF	TGCGCCAGCAGCTTCAAGGACAGGGCCGAGCAGTACTTC
-	TRBJ2-2	TRBV3-1	few	CASSRRSSANTGELFF	TGTGCCAGCAGCCGGCGTTCTTCGGCGAACACCGGGGAGCTGTTTTTT
TRBD1	TRBJ2-3	TRBV12-3/TRBV12-4	-	CASSLEGQELGQYF	TGTGCCAGCAGTTTAGAGGGACAGGAGCTTGGGCAGTATTTT
-	TRBJ2-5	TRBV29-1	many	CSVDVGGETQYF	TGCAGCGTTGATGTTGGGGGAGAGACCCAGTACTTC
-	TRBJ2-3	TRBV5-1	few	CASSLERVDTQYF	TGCGCCAGCAGCTTGGAGCGGGTAGATACGCAGTATTTT
-	TRBJ1-1	TRBV6-2/TRBV6-3	-	CASSYREGTEAFF	TGTGCCAGCAGTTACAGGGAAGGCACTGAAGCTTTCTTT
-	TRBJ1-5	TRBV6-2/TRBV6-3	-	CASSYPSSNQPQHF	TGTGCCAGCAGTTACCCTAGTAGCAATCAGCCCCAGCATTTT
TRBD1	TRBJ2-7	TRBV7-2	few	CASSETGTVSYEQYF	TGTGCCAGCAGCGAGACCGGGACAGTCTCCTACGAGCAGTACTTC
-	TRBJ2-3	TRBV15	many	CATSRASTDTQYF	TGTGCCACCAGCAGAGCTAGCACAGATACGCAGTATTTT
-	TRBJ2-3	TRBV18	few	CASSPKGLADTQYF	TGTGCCAGCTCACCTAAGGGGCTGGCAGATACGCAGTATTTT
-	TRBJ2-7	TRBV20-1	-	CSVPEGAYEQYF	TGCAGTGTTCCGGAGGGAGCGTACGAGCAGTACTTC
TRBD1	TRBJ2-2	TRBV15	few	CATSGGQGHFLTGELFF	TGTGCCACCAGCGGCGGACAGGGTCATTTTCTGACCGGGGAGCTGTTTTTT
TRBD2	TRBJ2-7	TRBV14	-	CASSQGALAGFSYEQYF	TGTGCCAGCAGCCAAGGAGCTCTAGCGGGATTTTCCTACGAGCAGTACTTC
TRBD1	TRBJ2-5	TRBV15	few	CATSRDWRDRGQETQYF	TGTGCCACCAGCAGAGATTGGCGGGACAGGGGCCAAGAGACCCAGTACTTC
TRBD1	TRBJ2-2	TRBV29-1	few	CSRTGLPTGELFF	TGCAGTCGGACAGGGCTCCCCACCGGGGAGCTGTTTTTT
-	TRBJ1-5	TRBV6-1	few	CASRRDTSNQPQHF	TGTGCCAGCAGACGGGACACTAGCAATCAGCCCCAGCATTTT
TRBD1	TRBJ2-1	TRBV29-1	-	CSVEADRGHEQFF	TGCAGCGTTGAGGCTGACAGGGGCCATGAGCAGTTCTTC
-	TRBJ1-5	TRBV6-2/TRBV6-3	few	CASSPKTTTGNQPQHF	TGTGCCAGCAGCCCAAAGACAACGACGGGCAATCAGCCCCAGCATTTT
-	TRBJ2-2	TRBV29-1	many	CSVGGRTENTGELFF	TGCAGCGTTGGGGGGCGAACAGAGAACACCGGGGAGCTGTTTTTT
TRBD2	TRBJ2-2	TRBV15	few	CATSRDMPSGKAGELFF	TGTGCCACCAGCAGAGATATGCCTAGCGGGAAAGCCGGGGAGCTGTTTTTT